Sequencing of this T cell receptor (beta chain) was carried out in a study of regulatory T cells in long-lasting Graves disease. The CDR3 extends over 15 amino acids. CDR1 and CDR2 (germline): KGHDR, SFDVKD. Unmatched junction bases numbered 8, after V lost 4 bases and J lost 7 bases. iRepertoire HTBI primers and Arm-PCR of CDR3 regions built TCR beta libraries. TCRdb ran MiXCR on the multiplex PCR reads and lists one entry per CDR3 protein. The sample lists roughly 560,000 distinct CDR3 sequences, around 13% seen once, with around 9.3% in the top ten. At least ten counts were recorded for this clonotype. Noted time point: newly diagnosed GD, antithyroid drugs for less than 3 months. From RNA extracted from PBMCs, the TCR library was made. The sample was also linked to a second study, of T cells in Graves' hyperthyroidism and ophthalmopathy. From that paper: Blood held most thyroid clonotypes expanded above 0.001 frequency.

This specimen consisted of peripheral blood mononuclear cells (PBMCs), obtained at new diagnosis, from a patient treated with antithyroid drugs. This sequence was found in a woman under 40 with Graves disease. The V gene is TRBV24-1, the J gene TRBJ1-5, with 8 bases fitting TRBD1. The CDR3 region is CATSDRTGFGQPQHF. DNA for the CDR3: TGTGCCACCAGTGACCGGACAGGGTTTGGGCAGCCCCAGCATTTT.